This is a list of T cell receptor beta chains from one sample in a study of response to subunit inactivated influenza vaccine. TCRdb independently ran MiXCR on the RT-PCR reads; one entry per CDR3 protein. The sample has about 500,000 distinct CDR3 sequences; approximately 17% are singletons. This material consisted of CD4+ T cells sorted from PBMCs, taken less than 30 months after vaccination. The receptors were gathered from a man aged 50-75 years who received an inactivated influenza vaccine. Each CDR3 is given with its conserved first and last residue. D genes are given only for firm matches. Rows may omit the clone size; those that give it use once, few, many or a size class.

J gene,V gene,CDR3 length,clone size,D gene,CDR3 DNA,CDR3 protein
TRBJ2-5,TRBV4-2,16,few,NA,TGTGCCAGCAGCCAAGATCTTACGGGGTCTCGAGAGACCCAGTACTTC,CASSQDLTGSRETQYF
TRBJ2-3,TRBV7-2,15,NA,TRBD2,TGTGCCAGCAGCTCCTCGGGGGGGCGCCCAGATACGCAGTATTTT,CASSSSGGRPDTQYF
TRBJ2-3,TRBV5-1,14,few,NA,TGCGCCAGCAGCGGAGCGGAGCGCACAGATACGCAGTATTTT,CASSGAERTDTQYF
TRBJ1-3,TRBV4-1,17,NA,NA,TGCGCCAGCAGCCCCCTAGAACAGATGAGCTCTGGAAACACCATATATTTT,CASSPLEQMSSGNTIYF
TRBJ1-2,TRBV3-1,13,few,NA,TGTGCCAGCAGCCCCAGGGGTGGCTATGGCTACACCTTC,CASSPRGGYGYTF
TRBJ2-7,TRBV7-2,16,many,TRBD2,TGTGCCAGCAGCTTAGAATTCGGGCTAGCGGGGGGAGAGCAGTACTTC,CASSLEFGLAGGEQYF
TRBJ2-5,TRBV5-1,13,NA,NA,TGCGCCAGCAGCTTGCCTAGCATGGAGACCCAGTACTTC,CASSLPSMETQYF
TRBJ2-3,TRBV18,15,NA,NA,TGTGCCAGCTCACCACTTCGCAGGGATGGTGGGGCGCAGTATTTT,CASSPLRRDGGAQYF
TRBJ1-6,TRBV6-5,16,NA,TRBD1,TGTGCCAGCAGTTACTTGAGGACAGGTTTTAATTCACCCCTCCACTTT,CASSYLRTGFNSPLHF
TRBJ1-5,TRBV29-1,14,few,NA,TGCAGCGTTGTAGAAACCGACCCAAATCAGCCCCAGCATTTT,CSVVETDPNQPQHF
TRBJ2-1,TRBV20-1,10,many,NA,TGCAGCCAAGTTGACAATGAGCAGTTCTTC,CSQVDNEQFF
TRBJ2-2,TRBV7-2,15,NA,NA,TGTGCCAGCAGACCAGACAGGAGGAACACCGGGGAGCTGTTTTTT,CASRPDRRNTGELFF
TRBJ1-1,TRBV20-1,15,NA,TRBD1,TGCAGTGCTAGAGCTCCGGACAGGGGGGACACTGAAGCTTTCTTT,CSARAPDRGDTEAFF
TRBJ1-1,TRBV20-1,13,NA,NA,TGCAGTGCTAGAGCCCTCGCGGGCACTGAAGCTTTCTTT,CSARALAGTEAFF
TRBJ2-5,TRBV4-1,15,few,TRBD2,TGCGCCAGCAGCCAGGGCCGACTAGCGGGAGAGACCCAGTACTTC,CASSQGRLAGETQYF
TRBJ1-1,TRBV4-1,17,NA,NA,TGCGCCAGCAGCCAATCCGTGGGCAGGATGAGGAACACTGAAGCTTTCTTT,CASSQSVGRMRNTEAFF
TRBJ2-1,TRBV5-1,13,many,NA,TGCGCCAGCAGCCGCGGGGGCTTCGATGAGCAGTTCTTC,CASSRGGFDEQFF
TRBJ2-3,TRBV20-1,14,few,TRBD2,TGCAGTGGCCTAGCGGGGGGGGGCACAGATACGCAGTATTTT,CSGLAGGGTDTQYF
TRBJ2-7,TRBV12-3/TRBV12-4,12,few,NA,TGTGCCAGTTCCCTAGTCACCTACGAGCAGTACTTC,CASSLVTYEQYF
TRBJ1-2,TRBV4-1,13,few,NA,TGCGCCAGCAGCCCGGCAGGATGGTATGGCTACACCTTC,CASSPAGWYGYTF
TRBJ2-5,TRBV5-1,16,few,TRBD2,TGCGCCAGCAGCTCCGGACTAGCGGGAGGGCGAGAGACCCAGTACTTC,CASSSGLAGGRETQYF
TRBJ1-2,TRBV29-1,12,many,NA,TGCAGCGTTGATCCACAGGTCAATGGCTACACCTTC,CSVDPQVNGYTF
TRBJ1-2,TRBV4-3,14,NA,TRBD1,TGCGCCAGCAGCCAAAGGACAGGGGAGTATGGCTACACCTTC,CASSQRTGEYGYTF
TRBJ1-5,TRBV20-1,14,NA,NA,TGCAGTGCTAGAGATGAATCGGGTCTCCAGCCCCAGCATTTT,CSARDESGLQPQHF
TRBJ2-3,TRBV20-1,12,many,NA,TGCAGTGCTGGGATCGGGACAGATACGCAGTATTTT,CSAGIGTDTQYF
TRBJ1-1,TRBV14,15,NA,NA,TGTGCCAGCAGCCAATTTGATAGGGCGAGGACTGAAGCTTTCTTT,CASSQFDRARTEAFF
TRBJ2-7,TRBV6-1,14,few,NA,TGTGCCAGCAAGGATACAGGGTTGAACTACGAGCAGTACTTC,CASKDTGLNYEQYF
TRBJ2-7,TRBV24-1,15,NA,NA,TGTGCCACCAGTGACGCCTCGGATAGGACCTACGAGCAGTACTTC,CATSDASDRTYEQYF
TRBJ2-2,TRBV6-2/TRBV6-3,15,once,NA,TGTGCCAGCAGTTACGACACCTTTAACACCGGGGAGCTGTTTTTT,CASSYDTFNTGELFF
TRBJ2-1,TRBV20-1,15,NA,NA,TGCAGTGCTCCAAGATGGGACCGCTCCTACAATGAGCAGTTCTTC,CSAPRWDRSYNEQFF
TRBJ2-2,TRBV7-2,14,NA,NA,TGTGCCAGCAGCTTATTATTGTCTGGCGGGGAGCTGTTTTTT,CASSLLLSGGELFF
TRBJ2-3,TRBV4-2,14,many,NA,TGTGCCAGCAGCCAATCCGGACCCACAGATACGCAGTATTTT,CASSQSGPTDTQYF
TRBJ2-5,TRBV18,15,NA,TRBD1,TGTGCCAGCTCATCCGGGACAGGGGCGCAAGAGACCCAGTACTTC,CASSSGTGAQETQYF
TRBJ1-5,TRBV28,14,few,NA,TGTGCCAGCAGTTTATGGGGAGGGAGACAGCCCCAGCATTTT,CASSLWGGRQPQHF
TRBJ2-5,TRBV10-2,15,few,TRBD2,TGCGCCAGCAGTGAGTCCAGCGGGGACCAAGAGACCCAGTACTTC,CASSESSGDQETQYF
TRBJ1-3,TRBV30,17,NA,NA,TGTGCCTGGAGCCCTAGCCTAGGCAGGTACTCTGGAAACACCATATATTTT,CAWSPSLGRYSGNTIYF
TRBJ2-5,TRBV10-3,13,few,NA,TGTGCCATCAGTGAGTCGAAACAAGAGACCCAGTACTTC,CAISESKQETQYF
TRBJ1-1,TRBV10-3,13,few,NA,TGTGCCATCAGGGACCAGAGAAGCACTGAAGCTTTCTTT,CAIRDQRSTEAFF
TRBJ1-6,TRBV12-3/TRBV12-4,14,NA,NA,TGTGCCAGCAGTTTAGGGGTCCGTAATTCACCCCTCCACTTT,CASSLGVRNSPLHF
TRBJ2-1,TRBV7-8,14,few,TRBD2,TGTGCCAGCAGACATAGCGGGGGGTACAATGAGCAGTTCTTC,CASRHSGGYNEQFF
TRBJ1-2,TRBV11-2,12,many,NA,TGTGCCAGCAGCTTAGATCGGGGAGGATACACCTTC,CASSLDRGGYTF
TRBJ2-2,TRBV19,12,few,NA,TGTGCCAGTGGTACGCGGTCCGGGGAGCTGTTTTTT,CASGTRSGELFF
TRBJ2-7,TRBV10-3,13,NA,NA,TGTGCCATCAGCACATCGGAGGCCCACGAGCAGTACTTC,CAISTSEAHEQYF
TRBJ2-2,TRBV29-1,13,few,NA,TGCAGCGTTGGGGCCGAGAACACCGGGGAGCTGTTTTTT,CSVGAENTGELFF
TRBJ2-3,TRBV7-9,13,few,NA,TGTGCCAGCAGCACCTCAGGGTCAGATACGCAGTATTTT,CASSTSGSDTQYF
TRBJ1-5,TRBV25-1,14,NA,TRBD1,TGTGCCAGCAGCCAGACAGGGGTTAGTCAGCCCCAGCATTTT,CASSQTGVSQPQHF
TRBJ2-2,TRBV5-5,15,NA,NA,TGTGCCAGCAGCTTAGGGACTTTACGCACCGGGGAGCTGTTTTTT,CASSLGTLRTGELFF
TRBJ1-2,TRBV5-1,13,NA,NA,TGCGCCAGCAGCTTGGAGGACAGCTATGGCTACACCTTC,CASSLEDSYGYTF
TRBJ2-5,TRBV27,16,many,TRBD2,TGTGCCAGCAGTCGCGCTAGCGGGGGCCCGGTAGGGACCCAGTACTTC,CASSRASGGPVGTQYF
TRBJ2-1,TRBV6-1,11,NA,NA,TGTGCCAGCAGACAGGGTATTGAGCAGTTCTTC,CASRQGIEQFF
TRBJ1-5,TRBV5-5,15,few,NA,TGTGCCAGCAGCCCCTCGGGGGGCCCAAATCAGCCCCAGCATTTT,CASSPSGGPNQPQHF
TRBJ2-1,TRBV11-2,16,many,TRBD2,TGTGCCAGCAGCCAAACTGGGACTAGCGGGAGAAATGAGCAGTTCTTC,CASSQTGTSGRNEQFF
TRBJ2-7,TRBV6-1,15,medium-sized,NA,TGTGCCAGCAGTCTTGGGCGGGAACCATCCTACGAGCAGTACTTC,CASSLGREPSYEQYF